This TCR beta chain was identified in a study of blood T cell repertoires in COVID-19. There are 16 residues in the CDR3. Trimming took off 2 bases at V and 0 bases at J, with 10 bases between the two ends. Germline values: CDR1 MDHEN, CDR2 SYDVKM. Profiling relied on immunoSEQ multiplex PCR, and the TCRdb table lists in-frame clones only, not all of them. The table lists around 68,000 clones, 82% of them singletons. The sample was peripheral blood. The chain is built from TRBV28 and TRBJ1-4; a possible D gene is TRBD1 (5 bases). This receptor was identified in an elderly man with active COVID-19. The CDR3 nucleotides are TGTGCCAGCAGTTTAAGGGGCAGTGCAACTAATGAAAAACTGTTTTTT. Translation gives CASSLRGSATNEKLFF.